The rows below give T cell receptor beta chains drawn from one sample of a study of T-cell reconstitution after alpha-beta-depleted transplantation in children. TCRdb ran MiXCR on the PCR reads and lists one entry per CDR3 protein. Among hundreds of thousands of distinct CDR3 sequences listed, about an eighth were seen once. The material sequenced was PBMCs, taken before TCRalphabeta/CD19-depleted stem cell transplant. The receptor source for this set is a girl aged 2 to 9 with congenital amegakaryocytic thrombocytopenia, due to receive a stem cell transplant. The CDR3 runs from the conserved cysteine through the conserved F or W. The D gene is left open where the match is weak. Some rows have no size entry. The others give once, few or many, or a class for an expanded clone.

j_call clone_size d_call v_call cdr3_nt cdr3_aa
TRBJ1-3 . TRBD1 TRBV5-1 TGCGCCAGCAGGACAGGGTGGATCGCTGGAAACACCATATATTTT CASRTGWIAGNTIYF
TRBJ2-1 many TRBD2 TRBV29-1 TGCAGCGTTGAAGTCGTGCGCGGGAGGAGGGATGAGCAGTTCTTC CSVEVVRGRRDEQFF
TRBJ2-1 many . TRBV18 TGTGCCAGCTCACCGGAAATAGTAGAAGATGAGCAGTTCTTC CASSPEIVEDEQFF
TRBJ2-1 many . TRBV20-1 TGCAGTGCCTTGGACTTGCTTGACAATGAGCAGTTCTTC CSALDLLDNEQFF
TRBJ2-3 many TRBD1 TRBV24-1 TGTGCCACCAGTGATTCGACAGGGGTCGAAGATACGCAGTATTTT CATSDSTGVEDTQYF
TRBJ2-1 many TRBD2 TRBV5-1 TGCGCCAGCAGGTCCCCACTAGCGGCCTCCTACAATGAGCAGTTCTTC CASRSPLAASYNEQFF
TRBJ1-1 many . TRBV5-1 TGCGCCACCTCGCAGGGGTCCAACACTGAAGCTTTCTTT CATSQGSNTEAFF
TRBJ2-7 few . TRBV21-1 TGTGCCAGCAGCCGAATTAGACTAGCGAGATACGAGCAGTACTTC CASSRIRLARYEQYF
TRBJ1-2 many . TRBV29-1 TGCAGCGTACCTGGGGGGGGTCACTTC CSVPGGGHF
TRBJ2-1 . . TRBV12-3/TRBV12-4 TGTGCCAGCAGTTTAGCTAGCTGGAATGAGCAGTTCTTC CASSLASWNEQFF
TRBJ2-5 many . TRBV9 TGTGCCAGCACCAAGGGGGTTTTTGGAATCGAGACCCAGTACTTC CASTKGVFGIETQYF
TRBJ2-3 . TRBD2 TRBV5-1 TGCGCCAGCAGCGAGACTAGCGGACTCACAGATACGCAGTATTTT CASSETSGLTDTQYF
TRBJ2-3 many TRBD2 TRBV4-2 TGTGCCAGCAGCCAAGAGCCTGCGGGACTAGCGGTTTTGATGCGCACAGATACGCAGTATTTT CASSQEPAGLAVLMRTDTQYF
TRBJ2-7 few TRBD1 TRBV28 TGTGCCAGCATCGCATCGGGACAGGGGGCGTTCGAGCAGTACTTC CASIASGQGAFEQYF
TRBJ2-2 many TRBD2 TRBV5-1 TGCGCCAGCAGCTTGGCCGGGTTACTAGCGGGAGGCCTCAACACCGGGGAGCTGTTTTTT CASSLAGLLAGGLNTGELFF
TRBJ2-3 . . TRBV11-2 TGTGCCAGCACCTCCTCGCCCTGGAGGGGCACAGATACGCAGTATTTT CASTSSPWRGTDTQYF
TRBJ2-7 . TRBD2 TRBV5-6 TGTGCCAGCGGCCCCGGGCGGGGGACCAAGCAGTACTTC CASGPGRGTKQYF
TRBJ2-1 many . TRBV20-1 TGCAGTGCTGTAAGCGGAGCCTCTCGGGGGAATGAGCAGTTCTTC CSAVSGASRGNEQFF
TRBJ1-2 few . TRBV5-1 TGCGCCAGCAGCCGGGACCCAACTAACTATGGCTACACCTTC CASSRDPTNYGYTF
TRBJ2-1 many TRBD2 TRBV20-1 TGCAGTGCGCCGGGACTAGCGGGACATGAGCAGTTCTTC CSAPGLAGHEQFF
TRBJ2-1 many . TRBV5-1 TGCGCCAGCAAAGCGGAAGCCAATGAGCAGTTCTTC CASKAEANEQFF
TRBJ2-7 . . TRBV10-2 TGCGCCAGTATTCGGGACTCCTCATACGAGCAGTACTTC CASIRDSSYEQYF
TRBJ2-1 . TRBD2 TRBV6-5 TGTGCCAGCAGTTACTCGGGAATAGCGGGAGTTTATGAGCAGTTCTTC CASSYSGIAGVYEQFF
TRBJ1-1 few . TRBV5-1 TGCGCCAGCAGCTTCGGTCGAGTAGTGCTGAACACTGAAGCTTTCTTT CASSFGRVVLNTEAFF
TRBJ2-1 many . TRBV12-5 TGTGCTAGGGGCCCCCGTCGGATTTTCTACAATGAGCAGTTCTTC CARGPRRIFYNEQFF
TRBJ2-3 many . TRBV10-3 TGTGCCATCAGTGCGGCTCTCCCGGTGGTTACGCAGTATTTT CAISAALPVVTQYF
TRBJ2-1 many TRBD2 TRBV6-5 TGTGCCAGCAGCAACTCGGCGGGAGCCTACAATGAGCAGTTCTTC CASSNSAGAYNEQFF
TRBJ2-3 many . TRBV12-3/TRBV12-4 TGTGCCAGCAGTCCCTCGCGTCCAGATACGCAGTATTTT CASSPSRPDTQYF
TRBJ2-4 many . TRBV5-1 TGCGCCAGCAGCTTGACCATAGCCAAAAACATTCAGTACTTC CASSLTIAKNIQYF
TRBJ2-7 . TRBD2 TRBV2 TGTGCCAGCAGTTCAGAAGCGGGGGACTCCTACGAGCAGTACTTC CASSSEAGDSYEQYF
TRBJ2-1 many . TRBV12-3/TRBV12-4 TGTGCCAGCAGTTTTATCGTAGATGAGCAGTTCTTC CASSFIVDEQFF
TRBJ2-3 few TRBD2 TRBV20-1 TGCAGTGGTAATGGCGGGAGCGATGCAGATACGCAGTATTTT CSGNGGSDADTQYF
TRBJ2-3 many . TRBV20-1 TGCAGTGCTTTGCTAGGATTTAGCACAGATACGCAGTATTTT CSALLGFSTDTQYF
TRBJ2-3 many . TRBV15 TGTGCCACCAGCAGAGATCGTTGGCGGCGCACAGATACGCAGTATTTT CATSRDRWRRTDTQYF
TRBJ2-5 . . TRBV11-2 TGTGCCAGCAGCTTACGCGGGGCTGGTGAGACCCAGTACTTC CASSLRGAGETQYF
TRBJ2-5 few . TRBV11-2 TGTGCCAGCAGCTTTGAGTTTTTTCAAGAGACCCAGTACTTC CASSFEFFQETQYF
TRBJ1-2 . TRBD1 TRBV20-1 TGCAGTGCTAGAGATCTCGCAGGGGGCGAGTCTTACTATGGCTACACCTTC CSARDLAGGESYYGYTF
TRBJ2-7 few . TRBV7-8 TGTGCCAGCAGCGCCAGGACTGGGGGGCCCTACGAGCAGTACTTC CASSARTGGPYEQYF
TRBJ1-2 . . TRBV20-1 TGCAGTGCTAGAGGCCCAGATGGCTACACCTTC CSARGPDGYTF
TRBJ2-7 . . TRBV18 TGTGCCAGCTCAGGCGGTGGGGGTATCTACGAGCAGTACTTC CASSGGGGIYEQYF
TRBJ1-2 many . TRBV20-1 TGCAGTGCTACCCAGGGTTTGCGATCGGACTATGGCTACACCTTC CSATQGLRSDYGYTF
TRBJ1-6 many . TRBV5-5 TGTGCCAGCAGCTTGGTTACACAGGGATCACGTTCACCCCTCCACTTT CASSLVTQGSRSPLHF
TRBJ2-2 . . TRBV7-9 TGTGCCAGCAGCTTCGCGGGGAGGTCGGGGGAGCTGTTTTTT CASSFAGRSGELFF
TRBJ2-7 many . TRBV20-1 TGCAGTGCTCACGACTGGGGAAACTACGAGCAGTACTTC CSAHDWGNYEQYF
TRBJ1-5 . . TRBV15 TGTGCCACCAGCAGAGATAGATGGCAGGGTATCTGGCCCCAGCATTTT CATSRDRWQGIWPQHF
TRBJ2-4 . TRBD1 TRBV29-1 TGCAGCGATAAGACAGGGGAGAACCTCTACATTCAGTACTTC CSDKTGENLYIQYF
TRBJ1-1 . TRBD1 TRBV25-1 TGTGCCAGCAGAAAACTACAGGGGCGGGAGACTGAAGCTTTCTTT CASRKLQGRETEAFF
TRBJ1-2 . . TRBV5-8 TGTGCCAGCAGCTTGATGGACAGAGGCTATGGCTACACCTTC CASSLMDRGYGYTF
TRBJ2-7 . . TRBV29-1 TGCAGCGGAGGGGGTCTGGGACAGCAGTACTTC CSGGGLGQQYF
TRBJ2-1 many . TRBV20-1 TGCAGTGCTCTACCTAGGACTTCCTACAATGAGCAGTTCTTC CSALPRTSYNEQFF
TRBJ2-2 few TRBD2 TRBV10-3 TGTGCCATCCCCCGGCGGGGGGCCGAGATTACCGGGGAGCTGTTTTTT CAIPRRGAEITGELFF
TRBJ2-7 many . TRBV27 TGTGCCAGCAGTTTAAGGACCGTTCATACTTACTACGAGCAGTACTTC CASSLRTVHTYYEQYF
TRBJ2-7 once . TRBV10-1 TGCGCCAGCAGTGATTCCGGGGGCGACGAGCAGTACTTC CASSDSGGDEQYF
TRBJ2-1 many TRBD1 TRBV29-1 TGCAGCACATGGTTCGGGACAGGGGGTCATGAGCAGTTCTTC CSTWFGTGGHEQFF
TRBJ2-1 many TRBD2 TRBV5-1 TGCGCCAGCAGCACATCCGGGACTAGCAGCAATGAGCAGTTCTTC CASSTSGTSSNEQFF
TRBJ2-1 . TRBD2 TRBV7-2 TGTGCCAGCAGCTTAAGGGGTCGGACTAGCGGGATCAATGAGCAGTTCTTC CASSLRGRTSGINEQFF
TRBJ2-5 many . TRBV5-5 TGTGCCAGCAACCTACAGGGATTCCAAGAGACCCAGTACTTC CASNLQGFQETQYF
TRBJ1-5 many . TRBV6-5 TGTGCCAGCAGTTCCCTGGGAGCTTGGAGTCAGCCCCAGCATTTT CASSSLGAWSQPQHF
TRBJ2-7 many TRBD1 TRBV6-1 TGTGCCAGCCTTACGTCCCAGGGGGCGTTAGAGCAGTACTTC CASLTSQGALEQYF
TRBJ1-4 . . TRBV11-2 TGTGCCAGCAGCCCATCCGTCACTAATGAAAAACTGTTTTTT CASSPSVTNEKLFF